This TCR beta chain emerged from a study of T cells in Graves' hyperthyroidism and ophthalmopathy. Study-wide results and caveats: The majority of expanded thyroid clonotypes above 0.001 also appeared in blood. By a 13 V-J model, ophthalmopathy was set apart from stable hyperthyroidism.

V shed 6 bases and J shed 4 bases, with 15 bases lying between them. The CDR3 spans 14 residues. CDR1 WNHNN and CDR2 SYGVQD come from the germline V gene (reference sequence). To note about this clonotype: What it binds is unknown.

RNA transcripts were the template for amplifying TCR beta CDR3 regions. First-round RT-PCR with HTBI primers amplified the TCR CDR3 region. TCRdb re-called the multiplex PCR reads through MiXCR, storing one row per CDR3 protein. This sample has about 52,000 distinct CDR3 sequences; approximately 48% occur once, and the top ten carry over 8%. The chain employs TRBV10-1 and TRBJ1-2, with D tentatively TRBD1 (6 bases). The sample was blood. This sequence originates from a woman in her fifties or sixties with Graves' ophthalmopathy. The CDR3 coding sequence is TGCGCCAGCAGGGCCGAGACAGGTACCTATGGCTACACCTTC. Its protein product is CASRAETGTYGYTF.